This T cell receptor beta chain came from a study of somatic mutations in cytotoxic T cells in rheumatoid arthritis. Overall study results and limits: In rheumatoid arthritis patients, the slight underrepresentation of TRBV07 was not adjusted for multiple comparisons.

In regard to this clone: Antigen unknown.

Trimming shortened V by 3 bases and J by 7 bases, and 15 bases separated the two germline ends. There are 14 residues in the CDR3. Looked up from germline, CDR1 is LNHNV and CDR2 is YYDKDF (reference sequence). Libraries were prepared by immunoSEQ multiplex PCR; TCRdb keeps only in-frame clonotypes and omits some of them. The sample holds roughly 20,000 clones, more than 65% seen once. The chain links TRBV15 to TRBJ2-5; D not resolved. The receptor was isolated from an adult with rheumatoid arthritis. Material: CD8+ T cells sorted from blood. The CDR3 sequence: CATSRLYTSGTQYF. The CDR3 nucleotides read TGTGCCACCAGCAGGTTGTACACCTCTGGGACCCAGTACTTC.